This entry is about one T cell receptor (beta chain). The germline V gene encodes CDR1 SGDLS and CDR2 YYNGEE. Trimming at V came to 2 bases and at J to 4 bases, leaving 2 bases not matched to a gene. The CDR3 length is 13 residues. The data derive from a study of blood T cell repertoires in COVID-19. Background on the study: The samples span acute and convalescent COVID-19 from the United States, Italy and Spain. PBMCs, B-cell-depleted T cells, or T cells were the source of the cDNA or gDNA that made up the material.

In the original workflow: Reference gene primer amplification gave nucleated cell count estimates. This table comes from immunoSEQ multiplex PCR, and its TCRdb copy is limited to in-frame clones, with some not included. Clone size and V and J calls were adopted from that table, with D and trimming inferred from the DNA. Of roughly 160,000 clones in the sample, around 85% are singletons; the top ten hold roughly 8.2%. The chain uses TRBV9 and TRBJ1-2; 7 bases are a match to TRBD1. The receptor was derived from a man aged 55 to 70 with acute or convalescent COVID-19. Sample: peripheral blood. The DNA for the CDR3 is TGTGCCAGCAGCGTGGGGACAGCCTATGGCTACACCTTC. It is translated as CASSVGTAYGYTF.